The 21 T cell receptor beta chains in this list originate from one sample, sequenced in a study of CD8+ T cells in alopecia areata. cDNA serving as the sequencing template came from extracted, reverse transcribed RNA. Only in-frame clones appear in the TCRdb table, and some are missing; sequencing was by immunoSEQ multiplex PCR. The sample yields around 160,000 clones, roughly 60% seen once. Treatment defined: oral pan-JAK inhibitor, 5-10 mg twice daily. The sample was CD4+ T cells sorted from blood, taken at week 24, from a patient treated with tofacitinib. Receptor source: a human donor with alopecia areata.

There are a few counts of this clone. The chain links TRBV4-1 to TRBJ2-4; perhaps TRBD2 as D (5 bases). Germline V gives CDR1 MGHRA, CDR2 YSYEKL. CDR3 length: 15 residues. Trimming pared 1 base from V and 1 base from J, leaving 8 bases between. This chain's CDR3 is CASSQGPGAKNIQYF. The CDR3 DNA follows: TGCGCCAGCAGCCAAGGACCGGGGGCCAAAAACATTCAGTACTTC.

This clone occurred once. V usage is TRBV30 and J usage is TRBJ1-6; maybe TRBD1 (5 bases). From germline, CDR1 is GTSNPN and CDR2 SVGIG (reference sequence). V was shortened by 2 bases and J by 0 bases, with 14 bases between the two germline ends. The CDR3 loop spans 17 amino acids. This chain's CDR3 is CAWSLSGGASYNSPLHF. DNA for the CDR3: TGTGCCTGGAGTCTCTCGGGGGGTGCCTCCTATAATTCACCCCTCCACTTT.

This clone was counted a few times. The chain couples TRBV29-1 to TRBJ2-7; D is undetermined. Germline loops: CDR1 SQVTM, CDR2 ANQGSEA. V was shortened by 3 bases and J by 2 bases, with 14 bases between the two germline ends. This CDR3 comprises 14 residues. The CDR3 is CSVERKGRTYEQYF. The DNA of the CDR3 is TGCAGCGTTGAGAGAAAGGGCCGCACCTACGAGCAGTACTTC.

The rearrangement links TRBV29-1 to TRBJ2-7, with 11 bases aligning to TRBD2. Per germline, CDR1 SQVTM and CDR2 ANQGSEA. The CDR3 is made up of 15 amino acids. The V segment lost 6 bases and the J segment 5 bases; nucleotides outside the gene matches: 12. DNA of the CDR3: TGCAGCGTCCCAATAGCGGGGGGGCCTTCCAACGAGCAGTACTTC. Protein: CSVPIAGGPSNEQYF.

This rearrangement joins TRBV29-1 to TRBJ2-3; D gene uncertain. The CDR3 runs 11 residues. V was clipped by 5 bases and J by 3 bases, with 6 bases between them. Per the germline V gene, CDR1 is SQVTM and CDR2 is ANQGSEA. The CDR3: CSVSYTDTQYF. The DNA for the CDR3 is TGCAGCGTTTCCTATACAGATACGCAGTATTTT.

This clone turned up a few times. V gene TRBV4-1 combines with J gene TRBJ2-3; a weak D match, TRBD1 (6 bases). Trimming shortened V by 0 bases and J by 1 base, and 11 bases separated the two germline ends. Germline-derived CDR1 and CDR2 are MGHRA and YSYEKL. CDR3 length: 16 amino acids. The CDR3 protein is CASSQETGLGTDTQYF. CDR3 DNA: TGCGCCAGCAGCCAAGAAACAGGGCTTGGCACAGATACGCAGTATTTT.

V and J are TRBV7-2 and TRBJ2-7; 8 bases map to TRBD1. J lost 5 bases, V lost 5 bases, and 8 bases had no gene match. The CDR3 length is 14 residues. CDR1 and CDR2 from the germline V gene are SGHTA and FQGNSA. CDR3 sequence (DNA): TGTGCCAGCAGCCATCGGGCAGGGGGCGACGAGCAGTACTTC. It specifies CASSHRAGGDEQYF.

This clone was observed a handful of times. This chain uses TRBV5-1 with TRBJ2-5; TRBD2 matches 8 bases. CDR1 is SGHRS, CDR2 YFSETQ, per germline. Losses at the gene ends were 7 bases for V and 5 bases for J; bases not matched to a gene: 4. The CDR3 sequence is 12 residues long. The CDR3 spells CASRLARETQYF. Written as DNA, the CDR3 is TGCGCCAGCCGACTAGCGCGGGAGACCCAGTACTTC.

The gene calls are TRBV5-6 and TRBJ2-1; 8 bases are a match to TRBD1. CDR1 SGHDT and CDR2 YYEEEE come from the germline V gene. This CDR3 contains 12 residues. The V segment lost 3 bases and the J segment 10 bases; nucleotides outside the gene matches: 3. The DNA for the CDR3 is TGTGCCAGCAGCTACAGGGGGGAGGAGCAGTTCTTC. Its protein is CASSYRGEEQFF.

V gene TRBV30 combines with J gene TRBJ1-2; the match to TRBD1 covers 7 bases. Germline V gene data show CDR1 as GTSNPN and CDR2 as SVGIG (reference sequence). V was clipped by 3 bases and J by 0 bases; unmatched bases: 10. The CDR3 covers 16 residues. The CDR3 region is CAWSRLGTEANYGYTF. CDR3 nucleotides: TGTGCCTGGAGCAGATTGGGGACAGAAGCTAACTATGGCTACACCTTC.

The chain links TRBV12-5 to TRBJ1-6; TRBD1 matches at 7 bases. Germline CDR1 is LGHNT and CDR2 is FRNRAP. The CDR3 extends over 16 amino acids. Trimming took 1 base from V and 10 from J; bases not matched to a gene: 10. Here the CDR3 reads CASGLASRTGPSPLHF. As DNA, the CDR3 is TGTGCTAGTGGTTTGGCCTCCCGGACAGGACCCTCACCCCTCCACTTT.

This clone was counted between two and nine times. The genes are TRBV5-4 and TRBJ1-4, with 7 bases that match TRBD1. Per germline, CDR1 SGHNT and CDR2 YYREEE (reference sequence). CDR3 length: 15 residues. After removal of 7 bases from V and 3 bases from J, the junction contained 9 bases not matched to a gene. In DNA form, the CDR3 reads TGTGCCAGCCGGGACAGATACGGGCCTAATGAAAAACTGTTTTTT. It is translated as CASRDRYGPNEKLFF.

The rearrangement uses TRBV7-2 and TRBJ2-3; 8 nucleotides align to TRBD2. This CDR3 region has 16 residues. V shed 4 bases and J 0 bases; nucleotides not matched to a gene: 6. Germline CDR1 reads SGHTA; CDR2 reads FQGNSA. The CDR3 DNA sequence: TGTGCCAGCAGCTCCTACTCGGGGGGGAGCACAGATACGCAGTATTTT. This codes for CASSSYSGGSTDTQYF.

This clone is a singleton in its sample. The chain joins TRBV29-1 to TRBJ1-2, with a tentative D call TRBD1 (5 bases). Trimming removed 4 bases from V and 4 bases from J, with 7 bases in between. The CDR3 length is 11 residues. CDR1 and CDR2 (germline): SQVTM, ANQGSEA. CDR3 sequence: CSVGGSYGYTF. CDR3 DNA: TGCAGCGTTGGGGGGTCCTATGGCTACACCTTC.

This clone was observed a few times. The chain joins TRBV27 to TRBJ2-6, with D uncertain. The CDR3 sequence is 16 residues long. The germline V gene has CDR1 MNHEY and CDR2 SMNVEV (reference sequence). The germline V and J ends were trimmed by 6 bases and 1 base, with 13 bases remaining between them. In DNA, the CDR3 is TGTGCCAGCAGCCTAAGGGCCCGGTCTGGGGCCAACGTCCTGACTTTC. Amino acids: CASSLRARSGANVLTF. Supplemented by reference TRBV27 and TRBJ2-6, the full variable domain reads EAQVTQNPRYLITVTGKKLTVTCSQNMNHEYMSWYRQDPGLGLRQIYYSMNVEVTDKGDVPEGYKVSRKEKRNFPLILESPSPNQTSLYFCASSLRARSGANVLTFGAGSRLTVL.

CDR3 sequence reads: CASIRGRGRSTDTQYF. The CDR3 DNA reads as TGTGCCAGCATACGAGGGAGGGGGCGATCGACAGATACGCAGTATTTT. This chain links TRBV2 with TRBJ2-3; perhaps D is TRBD1 or TRBD2 (7 bases each). This CDR3 contains 16 residues. Germline V gene data show CDR1 as SNHLY and CDR2 as FYNNEI. Trimming took off 7 bases at V and 3 bases at J, with 20 bases between the two ends.

The chain is built from TRBV30 and TRBJ2-1; weak D call: TRBD1 (6 bases). V was pared by 4 bases and J by 6 bases, with 13 bases between. This CDR3 is built from 13 residues. Germline V gene data show CDR1 as GTSNPN and CDR2 as SVGIG (reference sequence). CDR3: CAWKKIQGNEQFF. CDR3 sequence (DNA): TGTGCCTGGAAGAAAATACAGGGCAATGAGCAGTTCTTC.

The rearrangement uses TRBV4-1 and TRBJ1-1, with 7 bases that match TRBD1. The CDR3 runs 15 residues. The trim removed 3 bases at V and 1 base at J, leaving 5 bases unmatched. Germline V lookup: CDR1 MGHRA, CDR2 YSYEKL. This chain's CDR3 is CASSHPDRPNTEAFF. For the CDR3, the DNA is TGCGCCAGCAGCCACCCGGACAGGCCGAACACTGAAGCTTTCTTT.

This clone has just one count. The V call is TRBV29-1, the J call TRBJ2-3; 7 nucleotides match TRBD2. With V trimmed by 6 bases and J by 2 bases, 8 bases remained unmatched. The CDR3 length is 14 residues. Germline V gene sequence: CDR1 SQVTM, CDR2 ANQGSEA. CDR3 protein: CSVGERGPTDTQYF. The DNA of the CDR3 is TGCAGCGTAGGAGAGCGGGGACCCACAGATACGCAGTATTTT.

A remark on this clone: Other nucleotide sequences in the sample specify the same CDR3. The genes are TRBV5-1 and TRBJ1-2; 10 nucleotides agree with TRBD1. The CDR3 is 14 amino acids. Trimming cost V 4 bases and J 4 bases; bases outside gene matches: 4. Germline V lookup: CDR1 SGHRS, CDR2 YFSETQ. The CDR3 is CASSLGTGVYGYTF. DNA of the CDR3: TGCGCCAGCAGCCTCGGGACAGGGGTCTATGGCTACACCTTC.

CDR3 nucleotides: TGTGCCAGCAGCCTCGGGACAGAACCCCAAGAGACCCAGTACTTC. This sequence encodes CASSLGTEPQETQYF. V and J are TRBV5-4 and TRBJ2-5; TRBD1 agrees at 7 bases. CDR3 length: 15 residues. Germline V gives CDR1 SGHNT, CDR2 YYREEE (reference sequence). The V and J ends lost 4 bases and 1 base, in that order; junction bases with no gene match: 7.